A single sample gave rise to the 23 T cell receptor beta chains below, sequenced in a study of shared clonotypes between healthy human individuals. Measured with immunoSEQ multiplex PCR; TCRdb has only the in-frame clones, and not every one. The repertoire holds 780,000 or so clones, with 55% to 80% as singletons. Sequenced sample: memory CD4+ T cells sorted from blood. As to subset: CD45RA-negative fraction. The receptors come from a woman aged 25 to 39 in good health.

As to this clone: Other DNA sequences in the sample encode the same CDR3. The V gene is TRBV7-9, the J gene TRBJ1-2; 9 positions match TRBD1. Germline loops: CDR1 SEHNR, CDR2 FQNEAQ (reference sequence). The junction had 1 base not matched to a gene; V was cut back by 1 base and J by 4 bases. The length of the CDR3 is 14 residues. The DNA of the CDR3 is TGTGCCAGCAGCTTAGGGGACAGGGTCTATGGCTACACCTTC. It is translated as CASSLGDRVYGYTF.

This chain links TRBV25-1 with TRBJ2-1; no firm D call. There are 13 residues in the CDR3. The germline gives CDR1 MGHDK, CDR2 SYGVNS. The V end was cut by 6 bases, the J end by 0 bases, with 6 bases between. CDR3 in amino acids: CASRGISYNEQFF. CDR3 DNA sequence: TGTGCCAGCAGGGGGATCTCCTACAATGAGCAGTTCTTC.

This rearrangement joins TRBV28 to TRBJ2-7, with D maybe TRBD2 (5 bases). The CDR3 has 17 residues. In germline, CDR1 is MDHEN, CDR2 SYDVKM. V was pared by 6 bases and J by 0 bases, with 21 bases between. CDR3 loop: CASRAGEGRKSSYEQYF. Written as DNA, the CDR3 is TGTGCCAGCAGAGCCGGAGAGGGCAGGAAGAGCTCCTACGAGCAGTACTTC.

In this sample, this clone turned up a few times. V is TRBV2 and J is TRBJ2-4; 8 nucleotides align to TRBD1. The junction had 4 bases not matched to a gene; V was cut back by 6 bases and J by 6 bases. The germline gives CDR1 SNHLY, CDR2 FYNNEI. This CDR3 region has 13 residues. Here the CDR3 reads CASRLGQGNIQYF. CDR3 nucleotides: TGTGCCAGCAGGCTTGGACAGGGAAACATTCAGTACTTC. Supplemented by reference TRBV2 and TRBJ2-4, the full variable domain reads EPEVTQTPSHQVTQMGQEVILRCVPISNHLYFYWYRQILGQKVEFLVSFYNNEISEKSEIFDDQFSVERPDGSNFTLKIRSTKLEDSAMYFCASRLGQGNIQYFGAGTRLSVL.

The chain combines TRBV7-2 with TRBJ2-2, with TRBD2 as a possible D gene (6 bases). Germline V lookup: CDR1 SGHTA, CDR2 FQGNSA. Trimming pared 6 bases from V and 6 bases from J, leaving 11 bases between. The CDR3 totals 13 residues. In nucleotides, the CDR3 is TGTGCCAGCAGTAACAGCGGGCCCGGGGAGCTGTTTTTT. This translates into CASSNSGPGELFF. The full variable domain, in which reference TRBV7-2 and TRBJ2-2 provide the parts outside the CDR3, is GAGVSQSPSNKVTEKGKDVELRCDPISGHTALYWYRQSLGQGLEFLIYFQGNSAPDKSGLPSDRFSAERTGGSVSTLTIQRTQQEDSAVYLCASSNSGPGELFFGEGSRLTVL.

This sequence joins TRBV5-4 and TRBJ2-3; TRBD2 aligns across 8 bases. With 4 bases clipped from V and 6 bases from J, the junction kept 10 bases outside the gene matches. The CDR3 has 15 residues. CDR1 and CDR2 (germline): SGHNT, YYREEE (reference sequence). The CDR3 spells CASSGTSSPLDTQYF. CDR3 coding DNA: TGTGCCAGCAGCGGGACTAGTTCACCTTTGGATACGCAGTATTTT. The whole variable domain, filled in from reference TRBV5-4 and TRBJ2-3, reads ETGVTQSPTHLIKTRGQQVTLRCSSQSGHNTVSWYQQALGQGPQFIFQYYREEENGRGNFPPRFSGLQFPNYSSELNVNALELDDSALYLCASSGTSSPLDTQYFGPGTRLTVL.

The chain carries TRBV28 and TRBJ1-5, with D perhaps TRBD1 (6 bases). The ends were cut back, 3 bases at V and 5 bases at J, with 20 bases in the middle. The CDR3 extends over 17 amino acids. The germline CDR1 and CDR2 sequences are MDHEN and SYDVKM. The CDR3 protein is CASSLGGAFPGYQPQHF. The CDR3 DNA sequence: TGTGCCAGCAGTTTGGGGGGGGCATTCCCGGGATATCAGCCCCAGCATTTT.

DNA for the CDR3: TGTGCCAGTAAGGCCGGCGGGGGGGCTAGCAATCAGCCCCAGCATTTT. Amino acid sequence: CASKAGGGASNQPQHF. The chain uses TRBV19 and TRBJ1-5; D may be TRBD1 (6 bases). With 7 bases removed from V and 0 bases from J, the gap between germline ends came to 16 bases. Germline lookup yields CDR1 LNHDA and CDR2 SQIVND (reference sequence). The CDR3 sequence is 16 residues long.

This clone was found once. CDR3 amino acids: CASSQDFGGASYNEQFF. The CDR3 DNA reads as TGCGCCAGCAGCCAAGATTTCGGCGGAGCCTCCTACAATGAGCAGTTCTTC. The chain carries TRBV4-1 and TRBJ2-1; no firm D call. Germline V CDR1 and CDR2: MGHRA, YSYEKL. The CDR3 spans 17 residues. V dropped 0 bases and J dropped 0 bases, with 12 bases sitting between them.

The genes are TRBV5-1 and TRBJ1-1; no clear D gene. V lost 4 bases and J lost 0, with 10 bases in between. This CDR3 comprises 14 residues. Per germline, CDR1 SGHRS and CDR2 YFSETQ. DNA of the CDR3: TGCGCCAGCAGCGGAACAACAGTGAACACTGAAGCTTTCTTT. Translating it yields CASSGTTVNTEAFF.

In its sample, this clone was seen a few times. V is TRBV28 and J is TRBJ1-2; a weak D match, TRBD1 (5 bases). V was shortened by 6 bases and J by 4 bases, with 12 bases between the two germline ends. This CDR3 spans 13 amino acids. CDR1 and CDR2 (germline): MDHEN, SYDVKM. The CDR3 DNA reads TGTGCCAGCAGACCGACAGCAGTCTATGGCTACACCTTC. Protein product: CASRPTAVYGYTF.

The chain combines TRBV6-1 with TRBJ2-7, with 11 bases identical to TRBD2. With V trimmed by 7 bases and J by 7 bases, 12 bases remained unmatched. CDR3 length: 15 residues. Germline lookup yields CDR1 MNHNS and CDR2 SASEGT. CDR3 DNA: TGTGCCAGCACAACACTAGCGGGAGCCCTCTGGGAGCAGTACTTC. Protein product: CASTTLAGALWEQYF.

As to this clone: Different DNA sequences within this sample yield the same CDR3. The genes are TRBV6-4 and TRBJ1-1; D not certain. Trimming removed 6 bases from V and 1 base from J, with 9 bases in between. This CDR3 has 13 amino acids. From germline, CDR1 is MRHNA and CDR2 SNTAGT. CDR3 in DNA: TGTGCCAGCAGCATAACAGAGAACACTGAAGCTTTCTTT. Translated, it gives CASSITENTEAFF.

As regards this clone: Other DNA sequences from this sample encode an identical CDR3 as well. The rearrangement links TRBV28 to TRBJ1-2; a possible D gene is TRBD1 (5 bases). V dropped 3 bases and J dropped 0 bases, with 8 bases sitting between them. Germline V gene lookup returns CDR1 MDHEN and CDR2 SYDVKM. This CDR3 is built from 14 residues. The CDR3 is CASSLGPPNYGYTF. CDR3 DNA sequence: TGTGCCAGCAGTTTGGGACCTCCTAACTATGGCTACACCTTC.

About this clone: Different DNA sequences within this sample yield the same CDR3. The chain uses TRBV5-4 and TRBJ1-2, with 7 positions matching TRBD1. CDR1 SGHNT and CDR2 YYREEE come from the germline V gene (reference sequence). Trimming took 0 bases from V and 6 from J; bases not matched to a gene: 2. This CDR3 is built from 13 residues. The CDR3 sequence: CASSLETGNGYTF. DNA for the CDR3: TGTGCCAGCAGCTTGGAGACAGGGAATGGCTACACCTTC.

The rearrangement uses TRBV5-1 and TRBJ2-3; no clear D. There are 15 residues in the CDR3. Trimming removed 6 bases from V and 1 base from J, with 15 bases in between. Germline CDR1 is SGHRS and CDR2 is YFSETQ. CDR3 amino acids: CASNERTHRTDTQYF. CDR3 nucleotide sequence: TGCGCCAGCAACGAAAGGACCCACCGCACAGATACGCAGTATTTT. The full variable domain, rest sourced from reference TRBV5-1 and TRBJ2-3, is KAGVTQTPRYLIKTRGQQVTLSCSPISGHRSVSWYQQTPGQGLQFLFEYFSETQRNKGNFPGRFSGRQFSNSRSEMNVSTLELGDSALYLCASNERTHRTDTQYFGPGTRLTVL.

The V gene is TRBV18, the J gene TRBJ2-2, with a possible D match to TRBD2 (6 bases). From germline, CDR1 is KGHSH and CDR2 LQKENI. V was shortened by 4 bases and J by 3 bases, with 12 bases between the two germline ends. This CDR3 comprises 15 residues. The DNA of the CDR3 is TGTGCCAGCTCACGCGGGACTCAGGACACCGGGGAGCTGTTTTTT. It yields the protein CASSRGTQDTGELFF. The whole variable domain, remainder taken from reference TRBV18 and TRBJ2-2, is NAGVMQNPRHLVRRRGQEARLRCSPMKGHSHVYWYRQLPEEGLKFMVYLQKENIIDESGMPKERFSAEFPKEGPSILRIQQVVRGDSAAYFCASSRGTQDTGELFFGEGSRLTVL.

The chain links TRBV13 to TRBJ2-2; 8 bases agree with TRBD2. CDR1 and CDR2 from the germline V gene are PRHDT and FYEKMQ (reference sequence). This CDR3 has 17 residues. The J segment lost 8 bases and the V segment lost 2 bases, leaving 13 bases of the junction unmatched. The CDR3 DNA reads as TGTGCCAGCAGCTTAACGTCAACTAGCGGTGTTTCGGGGGAGCTGTTTTTT. Protein product: CASSLTSTSGVSGELFF.

The V call is TRBV6-5, the J call TRBJ2-7; D gene unclear. The CDR3 spans 13 residues. The ends were cut back, 7 bases at V and 2 bases at J, with 12 bases in the middle. CDR1 MNHEY and CDR2 SVGAGI come from the germline V gene. The CDR3 loop is CASTPPGTYEQYF. CDR3 coding DNA: TGTGCCAGCACCCCCCCTGGGACCTACGAGCAGTACTTC.

This chain connects TRBV18 to TRBJ2-2; D ambiguous. The CDR3 covers 15 residues. Trimming took 2 bases from V and 2 from J, leaving 9 bases between them. Germline CDR1 KGHSH, CDR2 LQKENI. The CDR3 reads CASSPVTDNTGELFF. CDR3 coding DNA: TGTGCCAGCTCACCAGTCACAGACAACACCGGGGAGCTGTTTTTT.

The chain has TRBV7-9 and TRBJ2-1; 10 bases match TRBD2. V lost 4 bases, J lost 6 bases, and 6 bases stayed unmatched. Germline V lookup: CDR1 SEHNR, CDR2 FQNEAQ (reference sequence). The CDR3 consists of 15 residues. The CDR3 DNA sequence: TGTGCCAGCAGCTCGTCACTAGCGGGACCCAATGAGCAGTTCTTC. As protein: CASSSSLAGPNEQFF.

J is TRBJ2-1 and V is TRBV5-1; 11 bases agree with TRBD2. Germline V CDR1 and CDR2: SGHRS, YFSETQ. This CDR3 comprises 17 residues. Losses at the gene ends were 0 bases for V and 9 bases for J; bases not matched to a gene: 11. The CDR3 region has the DNA TGCGCCAGCAGCTTGGTTGTAAGTAGCGGGAGGGTCCCTGAGCAGTTCTTC. This codes for CASSLVVSSGRVPEQFF.

This chain uses TRBV30 with TRBJ1-2; D possibly corresponds to TRBD1 (5 bases). The CDR3 loop spans 14 amino acids. V was trimmed by 3 bases and J by 8 bases, leaving 19 bases between them. Germline V gene sequence: CDR1 GTSNPN, CDR2 SVGIG (reference sequence). CDR3 DNA: TGTGCCTGGAGCCACACGGCGGGGGTCCGAGGCTACACCTTC. This codes for CAWSHTAGVRGYTF.